A selection of T cell receptor beta chains follows, all from one sample in a study of human T cells and chemical hapten exposure. MiXCR, applied by TCRdb to the RACE reads, yields one record per CDR3 protein. The table includes about 380,000 distinct CDR3 sequences, roughly 4.8% detected once. The sample in question was whole blood, obtained in connection with sensitization to the hapten diphenylcyclopropenone (DPC). Receptors were obtained from a woman aged 45-65 years with alopecia areata. Some clones in this sample may be carry-over from other donors' samples. Both conserved end residues are part of each CDR3. Fields, in order: J gene, clone size, V gene, CDR3 length, D gene, CDR3 protein, CDR3 DNA. A D gene is named only where the DNA matches it firmly. Part of the rows lack a size; the others show once, few, many or a class for expanded clones.

TRBJ1-4	-	TRBV5-8	16	TRBD1	CASSPGQGAQGEKLFF	TGTGCCAGCAGCCCCGGACAGGGGGCGCAGGGTGAAAAACTGTTTTTT
TRBJ1-1	many	TRBV20-1	14	-	CSARRGSSTTEAFF	TGCAGTGCTAGACGGGGGAGTTCGACAACTGAAGCTTTCTTT
TRBJ1-3	many	TRBV12-5	16	-	CASGLGTALSGNTIYF	TGTGCTAGTGGTTTGGGGACAGCCCTCTCTGGAAACACCATATATTTT
TRBJ1-1	many	TRBV12-3/TRBV12-4	13	-	CASSFGRNTEAFF	TGTGCCAGCAGTTTTGGCAGGAACACTGAAGCTTTCTTT
TRBJ1-5	many	TRBV5-1	14	TRBD1	CASSLQGARQPQHF	TGCGCCAGCAGCTTGCAGGGGGCCCGTCAGCCCCAGCATTTT
TRBJ2-1	many	TRBV14	15	TRBD1	CASSQDIGQANEQFF	TGTGCCAGCAGCCAAGATATAGGACAGGCGAATGAGCAGTTCTTC
TRBJ2-7	many	TRBV7-2	15	-	CASSLVESRGYEQYF	TGTGCCAGCAGCTTAGTCGAATCGCGGGGTTACGAGCAGTACTTC
TRBJ1-3	few	TRBV12-3/TRBV12-4	13	-	CASRYSSGNTIYF	TGTGCCAGCAGGTACTCCTCTGGAAACACCATATATTTT
TRBJ2-2	many	TRBV5-6	17	TRBD1	CASSLEYRTGGTGELFF	TGTGCCAGCAGCTTGGAGTATCGGACAGGGGGCACCGGGGAGCTGTTTTTT
TRBJ2-1	-	TRBV6-6	11	-	CASSKINEQFF	TGTGCCAGCAGTAAGATCAATGAGCAGTTCTTC
TRBJ2-7	many	TRBV7-2	16	-	CASSPRFETAYYEQYF	TGTGCCAGCAGCCCCCGGTTTGAGACAGCTTACTACGAGCAGTACTTC
TRBJ1-3	many	TRBV4-2	18	-	CASSQGAGLRISGNTIYF	TGTGCCAGCAGCCAAGGGGCAGGCCTTAGGATCTCTGGAAACACCATATATTTT
TRBJ2-3	many	TRBV20-1	15	-	CSARDPGGDTDTQYF	TGCAGTGCTAGAGATCCCGGGGGTGACACAGATACGCAGTATTTT
TRBJ1-1	many	TRBV6-2/TRBV6-3	13	-	CASTSSARAEAFF	TGTGCCAGCACCTCTTCCGCTAGGGCTGAAGCTTTCTTT
TRBJ2-5	-	TRBV5-1	16	-	CASTSRARTASETQYF	TGCGCCAGCACCTCTCGAGCACGGACGGCCTCAGAGACCCAGTACTTC
TRBJ1-1	few	TRBV18	15	-	CASSPLEGSNTEAFF	TGTGCCAGCTCACCACTCGAGGGATCGAACACTGAAGCTTTCTTT
TRBJ1-2	many	TRBV29-1	14	TRBD1	CSAKQGGSNYGYTF	TGCAGCGCAAAACAGGGGGGATCTAACTATGGCTACACCTTC
TRBJ2-1	-	TRBV20-1	13	-	CSARTGRGGEQFF	TGCAGTGCTAGGACCGGGAGAGGGGGTGAGCAGTTCTTC
TRBJ1-6	few	TRBV12-3/TRBV12-4	14	-	CASSPAGKNSPLHF	TGTGCCAGCAGTCCCGCAGGAAAAAATTCACCCCTCCACTTT
TRBJ2-5	many	TRBV4-3	13	-	CASSQETAETQYF	TGCGCCAGCAGCCAAGAAACCGCGGAGACCCAGTACTTC
TRBJ1-1	many	TRBV5-1	13	-	CASSLWVSTEAFF	TGCGCCAGCAGCTTGTGGGTCTCCACTGAAGCTTTCTTT
TRBJ2-1	-	TRBV20-1	14	TRBD2	CSARGLAGSNEQFF	TGCAGTGCTAGGGGTCTAGCGGGGAGTAATGAGCAGTTCTTC
TRBJ2-7	-	TRBV20-1	12	-	CSASGSGWEQYF	TGCAGTGCTAGCGGGTCTGGCTGGGAGCAGTACTTC
TRBJ2-7	few	TRBV10-3	15	-	CAISESGTGGHEQYF	TGTGCCATCAGTGAGTCCGGTACGGGGGGCCACGAGCAGTACTTC
TRBJ1-1	many	TRBV18	14	-	CASSPAGGDTEAFF	TGTGCCAGCTCACCAGCGGGCGGTGACACTGAAGCTTTCTTT